Shown below are 4 T cell receptor beta chains from a single sample sequenced in a study of T cells in Graves' hyperthyroidism and ophthalmopathy. TCR beta CDR3 sequences were amplified from RNA transcripts. First-round RT-PCR of the TCR CDR3 relied on the HTBI primer set. TCRdb passed the multiplex PCR reads through MiXCR, listing each CDR3 protein once. The table has about 600,000 distinct CDR3 sequences, about 16% seen once. Material for sequencing was blood. The receptors were sampled from a middle-aged woman with Graves' ophthalmopathy.

There are many counts of this clonotype. The chain uses TRBV20-1 and TRBJ1-1; D might be TRBD1 (5 bases). Germline-derived CDR1 and CDR2 are DFQATT and SNEGSKA (reference sequence). The CDR3 extends over 12 amino acids. V was clipped by 6 bases and J by 9 bases, with 17 bases between them. The CDR3 protein is CSAKTLMDKAFF. CDR3 in DNA: TGCAGTGCCAAAACCTTGATGGACAAAGCTTTCTTT.

This clonotype was observed at least ten times. The V gene is TRBV7-2, the J gene TRBJ2-7; TRBD2 agrees at 12 bases. V lost 5 bases to trimming and J lost 3 bases; unmatched junction nucleotides: 14. The CDR3 has 18 amino acids. Per the germline V gene, CDR1 is SGHTA and CDR2 is FQGNSA. The DNA for the CDR3 is TGTGCCAGCAGCCCCGGACTAGCGGGATCTCACAATGTCTACGAGCAGTACTTC. Residues: CASSPGLAGSHNVYEQYF. The variable domain in full, with the rest retrieved from reference TRBV7-2 and TRBJ2-7, is GAGVSQSPSNKVTEKGKDVELRCDPISGHTALYWYRQSLGQGLEFLIYFQGNSAPDKSGLPSDRFSAERTGGSVSTLTIQRTQQEDSAVYLCASSPGLAGSHNVYEQYFGPGTRLTVT.

The chain combines TRBV20-1 with TRBJ2-4, with D unclear. Per the germline V gene, CDR1 is DFQATT and CDR2 is SNEGSKA (reference sequence). The germline V and J ends were trimmed by 5 bases and 7 bases, with 9 bases remaining between them. The length of the CDR3 is 11 residues. In DNA, the CDR3 is TGCAGTGCTCCTTCTTCCAACATTCAGTACTTC. It translates to CSAPSSNIQYF.

V usage is TRBV5-6 and J usage is TRBJ2-5; D is undetermined. Germline CDR1 SGHDT, CDR2 YYEEEE. V was cut by 1 base and J by 0 bases, with 1 base left in between. The CDR3 runs 12 residues. The CDR3 is CASSLHQETQYF. CDR3 coding DNA: TGTGCCAGCAGCTTGCACCAAGAGACCCAGTACTTC.